Listed here are 29 T cell receptor beta chains from one sample, sequenced in a study of blood T cell repertoires in COVID-19. Data came from immunoSEQ multiplex PCR; TCRdb stores just in-frame clones and leaves some out. The profile covers approximately 70,000 clones, with about 93% appearing a single time and 8.5% taken by the ten largest. Sequenced: peripheral blood. These receptors all come from a human donor in a cohort sampled during active COVID-19.

The chain couples TRBV27 to TRBJ1-4; a weak D match, TRBD1 (6 bases). The germline V gene encodes CDR1 MNHEY and CDR2 SMNVEV (reference sequence). Trimming removed 6 bases from V and 6 bases from J, with 11 bases in between. This CDR3 spans 13 amino acids. The CDR3 DNA is TGTGCCAGCAGGCAGGGGAGATATGAAAAACTGTTTTTT. Residues: CASRQGRYEKLFF.

This rearrangement joins TRBV30 to TRBJ2-7, with D tentatively TRBD1 (5 bases). The CDR3 sequence is 14 residues long. V was shortened by 2 bases and J by 5 bases, with 16 bases between the two germline ends. Germline lookup yields CDR1 GTSNPN and CDR2 SVGIG (reference sequence). The CDR3 DNA reads as TGTGCCTGGAGTAAGGGGTACGGCTCAGACGAGCAGTACTTC. It translates to CAWSKGYGSDEQYF.

V is TRBV6-2 or TRBV6-3 and J is TRBJ1-1, with TRBD1 matching over 9 bases. The CDR3 has 16 amino acids. Germline CDR1 is MNHEY and CDR2 is SVGEGT. With V trimmed by 0 bases and J by 0 bases, 2 bases remained unmatched. The DNA of the CDR3 is TGTGCCAGCAGTTACTCCCGGGACAGGGTGAACACTGAAGCTTTCTTT. Amino acid sequence: CASSYSRDRVNTEAFF.

The genes are TRBV5-5 and TRBJ2-2; TRBD1 matches at 11 bases. The CDR3 has 15 residues. The ends lost 4 bases at V and 6 bases at J; junction bases unmatched: 5. CDR1 and CDR2 (germline): SGHKS, YYEKEE (reference sequence). The CDR3 DNA sequence: TGTGCCAGCAGCACAGGACAGGGGGCGTCCGGGGAGCTGTTTTTT. Its translation: CASSTGQGASGELFF.

This chain joins TRBV7-3 and TRBJ1-6, with D unclear. The CDR3 extends over 21 amino acids. The germline V gene encodes CDR1 SGHTA and CDR2 FQGTGA. V lost 0 bases, J lost 6 bases, and 27 bases lay in between. Here the CDR3 DNA reads TGTGCCAGCAGCTTAACCTCTCCTCGTAGAGATAAAGAGAACGTTAATTCACCCCTCCACTTT. Amino acid sequence: CASSLTSPRRDKENVNSPLHF.

The chain recombines TRBV6-5 with TRBJ2-7; 10 bases are shared with TRBD1. From germline, CDR1 is MNHEY and CDR2 SVGAGI. The V gene end was trimmed by 6 bases and the J gene end by 4 bases; junction bases not matched to a gene: 9. The CDR3 is made up of 15 amino acids. CDR3 amino acids: CASRWEGQGTYEQYF. Written as DNA, the CDR3 is TGTGCCAGCAGGTGGGAGGGACAGGGGACATACGAGCAGTACTTC.

V is TRBV29-1 and J is TRBJ1-3, with TRBD1 as a possible D gene (6 bases). Germline CDR1 is SQVTM and CDR2 is ANQGSEA. V was pared by 4 bases and J by 14 bases, with 18 bases between. The CDR3 is 12 residues long. CDR3 sequence (DNA): TGCAGCGTTGCGGGCCGCGCAGGGGCCCTATATTTT. It translates to CSVAGRAGALYF.

The chain carries TRBV9 and TRBJ1-1; D may be TRBD1 (6 bases). Trimming took off 3 bases at V and 1 base at J, with 13 bases between the two ends. This CDR3 has 15 amino acids. Germline V lookup: CDR1 SGDLS, CDR2 YYNGEE. CDR3 in DNA: TGTGCCAGCAGCGGACCCACAGGGCCGAACACTGAAGCTTTCTTT. Protein product: CASSGPTGPNTEAFF.

The gene calls are TRBV5-1 and TRBJ2-7, with 8 bases fitting TRBD1. The CDR3 is made up of 13 amino acids. V lost 0 bases and J lost 11; bases outside the gene matches: 7. From germline, CDR1 is SGHRS and CDR2 YFSETQ. The CDR3 sequence: CASSLDGQGDKYF. The CDR3 DNA is TGCGCCAGCAGCTTGGACGGACAGGGTGATAAGTACTTC.

This clone was observed a single time. The chain carries TRBV7-2 and TRBJ2-6; D not certain. CDR3 size: 15 residues. Trimming left V 2 bases short and J 1 base short, with 6 bases between. The V gene's germline CDR1 is SGHTA and CDR2 FQGNSA. The CDR3 loop is CASSLSSSGANVLTF. In DNA form, the CDR3 reads TGTGCCAGCAGCTTATCATCATCTGGGGCCAACGTCCTGACTTTC.

The genes are TRBV4-1 and TRBJ1-1, with 9 bases lining up with TRBD1. Germline lookup yields CDR1 MGHRA and CDR2 YSYEKL. The CDR3 extends over 14 amino acids. J lost 6 bases, V lost 6 bases, and 8 bases had no gene match. The CDR3, as DNA: TGCGCCAGCAGAGGTGAGTACAGGGGGCCTGAAGCTTTCTTT. Its protein is CASRGEYRGPEAFF.

J is TRBJ2-7 and V is TRBV9; TRBD1 matches at 7 bases. The CDR3 covers 12 residues. The V segment lost 6 bases and the J segment 5 bases; nucleotides outside the gene matches: 5. The V gene's germline CDR1 is SGDLS and CDR2 YYNGEE. CDR3 in amino acids: CASMGRGNEQYF. DNA of the CDR3: TGTGCCAGCATGGGCAGGGGGAACGAGCAGTACTTC.

With respect to this clone: This CDR3 is also generated by other DNA sequences in the sample. This chain joins TRBV9 and TRBJ2-7; TRBD2 aligns across 11 bases. The CDR3 has 14 amino acids. The V segment lost 2 bases and the J segment 3 bases; nucleotides outside the gene matches: 1. CDR1 is SGDLS and CDR2 is YYNGEE in the germline V gene. Here the CDR3 reads CASSVGLADYEQYF. The CDR3 region has the DNA TGTGCCAGCAGCGTGGGACTAGCGGACTACGAGCAGTACTTC.

Here the CDR3 reads CASSLFSGLNTEAFF. In DNA form, the CDR3 reads TGTGCCAGCAGTTTATTTAGCGGGCTGAACACTGAAGCTTTCTTT. This sequence joins TRBV27 and TRBJ1-1; D unclear. The V end lost 1 base, the J end lost 0 bases, and 9 bases lay between the germline ends. The CDR3 length is 15 residues. Germline V gene lookup returns CDR1 MNHEY and CDR2 SMNVEV (reference sequence).

The CDR3 DNA reads as TGTGCCAGCATAGCTGACTATGGCTACACCTTC. Residues: CASIADYGYTF. The gene calls are TRBV5-4 and TRBJ1-2, with D unresolved. Germline CDR1 and CDR2: SGHNT and YYREEE (reference sequence). The length of the CDR3 is 11 residues. The V end lost 6 bases, the J end lost 3 bases, and 6 bases lay between the germline ends.

The chain couples TRBV2 to TRBJ1-2; D gene uncertain. The germline gives CDR1 SNHLY, CDR2 FYNNEI. V lost 0 bases, J lost 8 bases, and 16 bases lay in between. The CDR3 has 15 residues. CDR3 in amino acids: CASSEARYAEGGYTF. In DNA form, the CDR3 reads TGTGCCAGCAGTGAAGCGCGGTACGCCGAGGGCGGCTACACCTTC.

CDR3 nucleotide sequence: TGCAGCGCCACAACAGGGGGAAACACCATATATTTT. Translating it yields CSATTGGNTIYF. The chain employs TRBV29-1 and TRBJ1-3; maybe TRBD1 (6 bases). V lost 7 bases to trimming and J lost 4 bases, with 11 bases between them. Germline V CDR1 and CDR2: SQVTM, ANQGSEA. The CDR3 totals 12 residues.

V is TRBV28 and J is TRBJ1-1; tentatively, D is TRBD1 (6 bases). Trimming pared 7 bases from V and 4 bases from J, leaving 25 bases between. This CDR3 contains 17 residues. Germline V gene sequence: CDR1 MDHEN, CDR2 SYDVKM. The CDR3 spells CASTFNTGRRGGTEAFF. CDR3 in DNA: TGTGCCAGCACCTTTAACACGGGGCGAAGGGGGGGCACTGAAGCTTTCTTT.

The chain joins TRBV28 to TRBJ1-1; possibly TRBD1 for D (5 bases). The length of the CDR3 is 16 residues. V gave up 1 base and J gave up 0 bases, with 12 bases separating them. In germline, CDR1 is MDHEN, CDR2 SYDVKM. The CDR3 protein is CASSLSPPGLNTEAFF. Here the CDR3 DNA reads TGTGCCAGCAGTTTATCCCCTCCAGGGCTGAACACTGAAGCTTTCTTT.

CDR3 nucleotide sequence: TGCGCCAGCAGCCAAGAGGGGACTAGCGGGGGGAACTACGAGCAGTACTTC. This gives the protein CASSQEGTSGGNYEQYF. The chain has TRBV4-1 and TRBJ2-7, with 15 bases aligning to TRBD2. This CDR3 is built from 17 residues. After removal of 0 bases from V and 3 bases from J, the junction contained 3 bases not matched to a gene. Germline V gene sequence: CDR1 MGHRA, CDR2 YSYEKL.

The rearrangement links TRBV28 to TRBJ1-1, with D uncertain. The CDR3 runs 14 residues. Germline V gene sequence: CDR1 MDHEN, CDR2 SYDVKM. V dropped 6 bases and J dropped 4 bases, with 15 bases sitting between them. The CDR3 spells CASSADRRTTEAFF. CDR3 coding DNA: TGTGCCAGCAGCGCAGACCGGAGGACCACTGAAGCTTTCTTT.

The chain links TRBV9 to TRBJ2-7; the match to TRBD2 covers 7 bases. The CDR3 loop spans 15 amino acids. Trimming at V came to 4 bases and at J to 1 base, leaving 8 bases not matched to a gene. From germline, CDR1 is SGDLS and CDR2 YYNGEE. The CDR3 sequence: CASSPGAGSSYEQYF. The DNA of the CDR3 is TGTGCCAGCAGCCCAGGAGCGGGGTCTTCCTACGAGCAGTACTTC.

In DNA, the CDR3 is TGTGCCATCAGTGAGTCCTACGGCTACACCTTC. Its protein is CAISESYGYTF. This chain uses TRBV10-3 with TRBJ1-2, with no clear D. CDR1 is ENHRY and CDR2 is SYGVKD in the germline V gene. V lost 0 bases, J lost 8 bases, and 4 bases lay in between. The CDR3 extends over 11 amino acids.

This clone has a single count. The same CDR3 arises from other DNA sequences in this sample as well. This chain joins TRBV27 and TRBJ2-7, with 12 positions matching TRBD1. Trimming removed 5 bases from V and 5 bases from J; junction bases left unmatched: 4. Germline V gene lookup returns CDR1 MNHEY and CDR2 SMNVEV (reference sequence). This CDR3 contains 14 residues. CDR3 residues: CASSLRDRGHEQYF. The CDR3 DNA sequence: TGTGCCAGCAGTCTTAGGGACAGGGGGCACGAGCAGTACTTC.

This chain links TRBV11-2 with TRBJ1-2; 7 bases are shared with TRBD1. Germline-derived CDR1 and CDR2 are SGHAT and FQNNGV. CDR3 size: 15 residues. The ends lost 4 bases at V and 5 bases at J; junction bases unmatched: 10. The CDR3 DNA reads as TGTGCCAGCAGCTGGGGTCCCTTGACAGGGTATGGCTACACCTTC. Its protein is CASSWGPLTGYGYTF.

The chain carries TRBV5-4 and TRBJ2-7; 13 bases fit TRBD2. CDR3 size: 14 residues. The trim removed 4 bases at V and 5 bases at J, leaving 3 bases unmatched. The V gene's germline CDR1 is SGHNT and CDR2 YYREEE (reference sequence). This CDR3 reads CASSRGLAGDEQYF. The CDR3 DNA is TGTGCCAGCAGCCGTGGACTAGCGGGGGACGAGCAGTACTTC.

The rearrangement links TRBV4-1 to TRBJ1-3; a weak D match, TRBD1 (5 bases). V was cut by 0 bases and J by 2 bases, with 11 bases left in between. Germline CDR1 MGHRA, CDR2 YSYEKL. The CDR3 contains 16 residues. This chain's CDR3 is CASSQETANAGNTIYF. In DNA form, the CDR3 reads TGCGCCAGCAGCCAAGAGACAGCCAACGCTGGAAACACCATATATTTT.

V is TRBV9 and J is TRBJ1-1, with 9 bases aligning to TRBD1. CDR1 and CDR2 (germline): SGDLS, YYNGEE. This CDR3 comprises 16 residues. V was pared by 4 bases and J by 0 bases, with 7 bases of the junction left unmatched. Here the CDR3 reads CASSPRRDRVNTEAFF. Here the CDR3 DNA reads TGTGCCAGCAGCCCACGCCGGGACAGGGTGAACACTGAAGCTTTCTTT.

The sample holds one count of this clone. The rearrangement links TRBV27 to TRBJ2-3; no firm D call. V gave up 9 bases and J gave up 8 bases, with 12 bases separating them. The CDR3 has 11 residues. CDR1 and CDR2 (germline): MNHEY, SMNVEV (reference sequence). The CDR3 spells CASTGLGTQYF. DNA for the CDR3: TGTGCCAGTACGGGTCTCGGTACGCAGTATTTT.